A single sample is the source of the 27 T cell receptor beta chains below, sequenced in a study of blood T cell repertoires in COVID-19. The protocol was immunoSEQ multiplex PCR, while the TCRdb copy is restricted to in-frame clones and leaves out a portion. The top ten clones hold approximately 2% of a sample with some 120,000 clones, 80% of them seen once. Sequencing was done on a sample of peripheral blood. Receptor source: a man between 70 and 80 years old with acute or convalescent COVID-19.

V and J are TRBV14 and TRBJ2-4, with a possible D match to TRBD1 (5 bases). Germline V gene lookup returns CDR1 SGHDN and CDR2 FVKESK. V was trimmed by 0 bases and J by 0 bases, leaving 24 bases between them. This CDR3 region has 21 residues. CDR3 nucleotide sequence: TGTGCCAGCAGCCAAGAGGGCAGGGTACCCCTCTCCCCCCTAGCCAAAAACATTCAGTACTTC. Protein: CASSQEGRVPLSPLAKNIQYF.

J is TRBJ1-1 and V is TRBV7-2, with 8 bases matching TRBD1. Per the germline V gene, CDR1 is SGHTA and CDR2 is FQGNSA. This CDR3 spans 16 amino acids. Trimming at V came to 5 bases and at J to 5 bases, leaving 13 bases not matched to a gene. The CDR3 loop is CASSQKGTGRLTEAFF. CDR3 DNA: TGTGCCAGCAGCCAGAAGGGGACAGGAAGGTTAACTGAAGCTTTCTTT. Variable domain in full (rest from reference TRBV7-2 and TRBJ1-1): GAGVSQSPSNKVTEKGKDVELRCDPISGHTALYWYRQSLGQGLEFLIYFQGNSAPDKSGLPSDRFSAERTGGSVSTLTIQRTQQEDSAVYLCASSQKGTGRLTEAFFGQGTRLTVV.

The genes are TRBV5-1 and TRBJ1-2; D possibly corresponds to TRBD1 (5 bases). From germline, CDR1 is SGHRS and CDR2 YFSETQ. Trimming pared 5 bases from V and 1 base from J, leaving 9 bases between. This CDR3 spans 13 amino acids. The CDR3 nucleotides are TGCGCCAGCAGGACAGTAGATAACTATGGCTACACCTTC. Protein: CASRTVDNYGYTF.

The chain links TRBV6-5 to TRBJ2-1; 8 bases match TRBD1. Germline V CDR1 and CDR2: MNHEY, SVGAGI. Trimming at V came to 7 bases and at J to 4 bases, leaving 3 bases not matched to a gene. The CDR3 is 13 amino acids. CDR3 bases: TGTGCCAGCAAACAGGGGGGATACAATGAGCAGTTCTTC. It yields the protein CASKQGGYNEQFF.

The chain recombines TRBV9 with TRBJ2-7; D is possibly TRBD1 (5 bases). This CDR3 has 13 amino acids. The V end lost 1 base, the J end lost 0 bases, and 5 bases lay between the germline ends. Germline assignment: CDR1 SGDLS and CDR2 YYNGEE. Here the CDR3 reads CASSVQGSYEQYF. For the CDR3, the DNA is TGTGCCAGCAGCGTACAGGGCTCCTACGAGCAGTACTTC.

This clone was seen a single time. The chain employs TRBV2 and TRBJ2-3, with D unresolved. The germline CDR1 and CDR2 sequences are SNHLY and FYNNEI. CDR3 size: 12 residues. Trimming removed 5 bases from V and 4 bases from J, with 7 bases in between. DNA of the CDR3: TGTGCCAGCAGTTTTGCGTCAGATACGCAGTATTTT. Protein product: CASSFASDTQYF.

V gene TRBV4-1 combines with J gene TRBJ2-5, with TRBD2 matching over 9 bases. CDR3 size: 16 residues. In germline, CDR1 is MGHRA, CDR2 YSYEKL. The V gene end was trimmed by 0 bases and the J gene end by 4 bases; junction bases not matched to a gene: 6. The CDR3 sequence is CASSQDGTSGPETQYF. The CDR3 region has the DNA TGCGCCAGCAGCCAAGATGGTACTAGCGGGCCAGAGACCCAGTACTTC.

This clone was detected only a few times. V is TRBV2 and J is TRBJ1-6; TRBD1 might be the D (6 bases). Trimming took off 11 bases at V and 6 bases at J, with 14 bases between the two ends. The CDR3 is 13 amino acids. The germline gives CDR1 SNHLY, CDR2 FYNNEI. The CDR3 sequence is CAGRTESNSPLHF. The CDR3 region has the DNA TGTGCCGGCCGGACAGAATCTAATTCACCCCTCCACTTT.

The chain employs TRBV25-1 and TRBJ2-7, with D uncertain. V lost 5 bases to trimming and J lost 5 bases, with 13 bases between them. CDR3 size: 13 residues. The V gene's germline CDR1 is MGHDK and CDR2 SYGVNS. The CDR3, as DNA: TGTGCCAGCAGTCCTCAGGTCGGCGACGAGCAGTACTTC. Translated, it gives CASSPQVGDEQYF.

CDR3 protein: CASSPSDRGGGTEAFF. CDR3 DNA: TGTGCCAGCTCACCTTCCGACAGGGGAGGGGGCACTGAAGCTTTCTTT. V is TRBV18 and J is TRBJ1-1, with TRBD1 identical over 8 bases. The CDR3 has 16 residues. With 3 bases clipped from V and 4 bases from J, the junction kept 10 bases outside the gene matches. In germline, CDR1 is KGHSH, CDR2 LQKENI.

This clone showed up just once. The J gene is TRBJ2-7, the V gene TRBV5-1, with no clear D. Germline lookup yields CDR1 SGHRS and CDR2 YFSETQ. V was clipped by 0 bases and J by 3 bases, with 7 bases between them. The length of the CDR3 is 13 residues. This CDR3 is CASSLVFGYEQYF. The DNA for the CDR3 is TGCGCCAGCAGCTTGGTATTCGGCTACGAGCAGTACTTC.

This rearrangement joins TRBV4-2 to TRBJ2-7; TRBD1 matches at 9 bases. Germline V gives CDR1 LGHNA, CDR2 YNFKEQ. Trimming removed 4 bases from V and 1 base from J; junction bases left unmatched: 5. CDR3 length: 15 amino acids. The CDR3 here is CASSRGTGTSYEQYF. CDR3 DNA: TGTGCCAGCAGCCGCGGGACAGGGACTTCCTACGAGCAGTACTTC.

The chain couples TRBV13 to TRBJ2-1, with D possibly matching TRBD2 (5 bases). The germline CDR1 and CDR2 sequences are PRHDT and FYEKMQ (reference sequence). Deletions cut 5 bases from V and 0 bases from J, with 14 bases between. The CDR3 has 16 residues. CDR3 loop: CASSPDLLSSYNEQFF. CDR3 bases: TGTGCCAGCAGCCCGGACTTGCTGAGCTCCTACAATGAGCAGTTCTTC.

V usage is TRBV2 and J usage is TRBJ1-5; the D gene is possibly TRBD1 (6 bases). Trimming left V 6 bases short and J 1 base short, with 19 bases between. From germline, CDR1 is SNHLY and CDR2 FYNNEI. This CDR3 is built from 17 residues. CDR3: CASRPDRGGGSNQPQHF. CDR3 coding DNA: TGTGCCAGCAGACCGGATCGAGGGGGGGGAAGCAATCAGCCCCAGCATTTT.

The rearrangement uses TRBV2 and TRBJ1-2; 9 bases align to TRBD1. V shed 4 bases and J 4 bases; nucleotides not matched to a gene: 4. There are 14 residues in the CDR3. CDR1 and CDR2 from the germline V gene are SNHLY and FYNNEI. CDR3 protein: CASSAGQGGYGYTF. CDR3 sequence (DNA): TGTGCCAGCAGTGCGGGACAGGGCGGCTATGGCTACACCTTC.

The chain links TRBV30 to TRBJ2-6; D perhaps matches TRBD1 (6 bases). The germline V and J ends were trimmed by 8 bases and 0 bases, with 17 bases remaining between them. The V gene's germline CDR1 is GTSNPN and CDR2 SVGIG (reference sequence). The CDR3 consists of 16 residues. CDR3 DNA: TGTGCCCGCTGCTACAGGGCCGGCTCTGGGGCCAACGTCCTGACTTTC. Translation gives CARCYRAGSGANVLTF. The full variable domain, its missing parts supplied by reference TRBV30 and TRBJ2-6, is SQTIHQWPATLVQPVGSPLSLECTVEGTSNPNLYWYRQAAGRGLQLLFYSVGIGQISSEVPQNLSASRPQDRQFILSSKKLLLSDSGFYLCARCYRAGSGANVLTFGAGSRLTVL.

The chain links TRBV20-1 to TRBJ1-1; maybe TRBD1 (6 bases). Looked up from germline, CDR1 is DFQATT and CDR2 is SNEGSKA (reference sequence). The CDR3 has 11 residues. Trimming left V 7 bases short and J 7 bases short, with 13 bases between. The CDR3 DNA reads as TGCAGTGTTATAGGGGGATATGAAGCTTTCTTT. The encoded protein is CSVIGGYEAFF.

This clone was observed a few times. The CDR3 loop is CASSDSNGAGNTIYF. The CDR3 nucleotides read TGCGCCAGCAGCGATAGCAATGGAGCTGGAAACACCATATATTTT. The chain carries TRBV5-1 and TRBJ1-3; no clear D. Germline V CDR1 and CDR2: SGHRS, YFSETQ. The CDR3 runs to 15 residues. Trimming cost V 4 bases and J 2 bases, with 13 bases left between them.

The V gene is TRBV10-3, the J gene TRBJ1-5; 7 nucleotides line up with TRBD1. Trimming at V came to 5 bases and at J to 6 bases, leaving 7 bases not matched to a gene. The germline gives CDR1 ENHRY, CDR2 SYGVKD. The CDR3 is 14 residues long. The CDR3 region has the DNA TGTGCCATCAGTCACGGGACAGTAGGTCAGCCCCAGCATTTT. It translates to CAISHGTVGQPQHF.

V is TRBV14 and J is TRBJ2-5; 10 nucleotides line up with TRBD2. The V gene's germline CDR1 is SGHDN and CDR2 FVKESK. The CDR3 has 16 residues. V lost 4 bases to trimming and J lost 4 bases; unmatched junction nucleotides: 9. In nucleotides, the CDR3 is TGTGCCAGCAGCCGACTTGGGGTAGCGGGGGGAGAGACCCAGTACTTC. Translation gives CASSRLGVAGGETQYF.

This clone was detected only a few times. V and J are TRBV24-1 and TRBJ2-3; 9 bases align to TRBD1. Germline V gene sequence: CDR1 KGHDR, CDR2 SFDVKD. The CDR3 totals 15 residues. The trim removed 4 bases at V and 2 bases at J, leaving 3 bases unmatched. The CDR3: CATSEGTGHTDTQYF. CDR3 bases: TGTGCCACCAGTGAGGGGACAGGGCACACAGATACGCAGTATTTT.

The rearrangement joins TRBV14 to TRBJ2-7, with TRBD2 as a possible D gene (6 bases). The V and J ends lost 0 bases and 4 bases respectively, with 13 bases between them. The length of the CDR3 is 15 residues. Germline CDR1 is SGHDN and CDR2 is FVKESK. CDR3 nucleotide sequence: TGTGCCAGCAGCCAAGATCTTAGCGGCATTTACGAGCAGTACTTC. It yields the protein CASSQDLSGIYEQYF. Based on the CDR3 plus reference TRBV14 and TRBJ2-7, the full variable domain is EAGVTQFPSHSVIEKGQTVTLRCDPISGHDNLYWYRRVMGKEIKFLLHFVKESKQDESGMPNNRFLAERTGGTYSTLKVQPAELEDSGVYFCASSQDLSGIYEQYFGPGTRLTVT.

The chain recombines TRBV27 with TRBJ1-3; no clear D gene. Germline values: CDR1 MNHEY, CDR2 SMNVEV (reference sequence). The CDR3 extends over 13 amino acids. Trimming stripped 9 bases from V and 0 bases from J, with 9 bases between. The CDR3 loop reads CASARASGNTIYF. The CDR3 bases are TGTGCCAGTGCCCGAGCCTCTGGAAACACCATATATTTT.

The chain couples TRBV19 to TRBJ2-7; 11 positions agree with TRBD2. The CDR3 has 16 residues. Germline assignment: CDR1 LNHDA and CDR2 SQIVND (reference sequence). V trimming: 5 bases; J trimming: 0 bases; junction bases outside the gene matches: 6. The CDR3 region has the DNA TGTGCCAGTAGTGCCCAGACTAGCGGGGCCTCCTACGAGCAGTACTTC. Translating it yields CASSAQTSGASYEQYF.

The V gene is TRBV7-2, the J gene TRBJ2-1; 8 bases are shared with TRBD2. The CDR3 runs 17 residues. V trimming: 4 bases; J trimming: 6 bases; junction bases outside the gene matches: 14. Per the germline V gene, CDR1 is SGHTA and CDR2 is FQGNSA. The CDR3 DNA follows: TGTGCCAGCAGCTCTCCCGCGGGGGTAGCGGGAATCAATGAGCAGTTCTTC. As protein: CASSSPAGVAGINEQFF.

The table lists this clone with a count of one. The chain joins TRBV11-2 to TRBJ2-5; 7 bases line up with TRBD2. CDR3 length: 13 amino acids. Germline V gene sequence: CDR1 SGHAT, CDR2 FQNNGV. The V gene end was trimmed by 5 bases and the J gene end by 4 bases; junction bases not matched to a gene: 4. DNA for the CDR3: TGTGCCAGCAGCCCTGGACTAGGAGAGACCCAGTACTTC. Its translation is CASSPGLGETQYF.

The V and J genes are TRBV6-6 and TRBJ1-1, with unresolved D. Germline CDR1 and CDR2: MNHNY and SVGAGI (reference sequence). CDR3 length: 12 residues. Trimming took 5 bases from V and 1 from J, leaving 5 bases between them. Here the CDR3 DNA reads TGTGCCAGCAGTCTCAGGAACACTGAAGCTTTCTTT. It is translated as CASSLRNTEAFF.